This TCR beta chain was sequenced in a study of radiotherapy plus CTLA-4 blockade in lung cancer. Worth noting for this clone: What it recognizes is unknown.

The length of the CDR3 is 15 residues. V shed 7 bases and J shed 1 base, with 14 bases lying between them. The V gene's germline CDR1 is SNHLY and CDR2 FYNNEI. Clones were sequenced by immunoSEQ multiplex PCR, and TCRdb holds only the in-frame ones, with some missing. The table includes about 85,000 clones, about 90% detected once. Study-level points and caveats: Some TCR clones had been derived from tumors. These clones expanded in peripheral blood after radiotherapy plus ipilimumab.

The sample consisted of peripheral blood, taken from a patient treated with radiotherapy plus ipilimumab. The sequence was obtained from a human donor with non-small cell lung cancer who had a partial response to radiotherapy plus ipilimumab. The V and J genes are TRBV2 and TRBJ1-5, with D tentatively TRBD1 (6 bases). CDR3 DNA sequence: TGTGCCAGCACTAGAGACAGGAGCAGCAATCAGCCCCAGCATTTT. Translated: CASTRDRSSNQPQHF. The variable domain in full, completed from reference TRBV2 and TRBJ1-5, reads EPEVTQTPSHQVTQMGQEVILRCVPISNHLYFYWYRQILGQKVEFLVSFYNNEISEKSEIFDDQFSVERPDGSNFTLKIRSTKLEDSAMYFCASTRDRSSNQPQHFGDGTRLSIL.